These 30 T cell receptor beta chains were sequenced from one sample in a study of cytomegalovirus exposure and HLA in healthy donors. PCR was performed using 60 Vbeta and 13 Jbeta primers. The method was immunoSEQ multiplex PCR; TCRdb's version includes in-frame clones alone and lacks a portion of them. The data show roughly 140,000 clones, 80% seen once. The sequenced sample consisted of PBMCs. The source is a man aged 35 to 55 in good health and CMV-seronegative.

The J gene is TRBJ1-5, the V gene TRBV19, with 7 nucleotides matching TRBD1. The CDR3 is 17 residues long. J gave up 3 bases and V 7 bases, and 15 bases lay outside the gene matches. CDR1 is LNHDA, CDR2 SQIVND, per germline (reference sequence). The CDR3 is CASKGGDTGANNQPQHF. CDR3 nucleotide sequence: TGTGCCAGTAAAGGGGGAGATACAGGGGCCAACAATCAGCCCCAGCATTTT.

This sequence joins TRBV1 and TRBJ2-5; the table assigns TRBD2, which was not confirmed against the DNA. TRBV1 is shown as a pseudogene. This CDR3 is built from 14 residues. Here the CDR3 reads CTSSGGGEGETQYF. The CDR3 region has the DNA TGCACCTCATCAGGAGGGGGGGAGGGAGAGACCCAGTACTTC.

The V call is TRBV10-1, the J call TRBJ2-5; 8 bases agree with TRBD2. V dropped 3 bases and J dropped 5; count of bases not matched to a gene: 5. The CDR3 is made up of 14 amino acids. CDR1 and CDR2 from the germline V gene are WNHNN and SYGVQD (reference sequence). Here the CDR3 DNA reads TGCGCCAGCAGTGACGGGAGGGGCGGGGAGACCCAGTACTTC. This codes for CASSDGRGGETQYF.

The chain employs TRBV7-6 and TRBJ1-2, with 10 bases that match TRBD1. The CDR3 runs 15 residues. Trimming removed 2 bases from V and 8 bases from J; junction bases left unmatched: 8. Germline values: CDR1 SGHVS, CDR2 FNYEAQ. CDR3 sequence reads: CASSLSGQGMEGYTF. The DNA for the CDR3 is TGTGCCAGCAGCTTATCGGGACAGGGGATGGAGGGCTACACCTTC.

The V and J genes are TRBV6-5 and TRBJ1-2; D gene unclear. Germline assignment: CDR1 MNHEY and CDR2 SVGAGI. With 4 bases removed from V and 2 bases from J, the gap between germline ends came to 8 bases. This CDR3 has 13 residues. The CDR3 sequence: CASSSPGNYGYTF. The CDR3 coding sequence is TGTGCCAGCAGTTCCCCGGGGAACTATGGCTACACCTTC.

CDR3 DNA sequence: TGCGCCAGCAGCCAAGATCTATGGCTTAGCGAGCAGTACTTC. Amino acid sequence: CASSQDLWLSEQYF. This chain connects TRBV4-3 to TRBJ2-5; D gene uncertain. The end of the DNA aligns better with TRBJ2-7, so the J call may be wrong. CDR3 length: 14 amino acids. Germline V lookup: CDR1 LGHNA, CDR2 YSLEER.

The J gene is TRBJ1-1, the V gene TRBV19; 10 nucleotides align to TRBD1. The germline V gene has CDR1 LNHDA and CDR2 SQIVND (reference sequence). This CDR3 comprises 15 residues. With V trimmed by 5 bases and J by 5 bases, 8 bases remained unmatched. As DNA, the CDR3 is TGTGCCAGTAGTCAGCCTCGGGACAGGGGAACTGAAGCTTTCTTT. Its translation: CASSQPRDRGTEAFF. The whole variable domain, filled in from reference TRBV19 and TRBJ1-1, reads DGGITQSPKYLFRKEGQNVTLSCEQNLNHDAMYWYRQDPGQGLRLIYYSQIVNDFQKGDIAEGYSVSREKKESFPLTVTSAQKNPTAFYLCASSQPRDRGTEAFFGQGTRLTVV.

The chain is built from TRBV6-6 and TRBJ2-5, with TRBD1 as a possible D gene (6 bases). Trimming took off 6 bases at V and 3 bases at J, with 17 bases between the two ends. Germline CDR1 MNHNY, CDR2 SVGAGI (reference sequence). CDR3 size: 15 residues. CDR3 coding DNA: TGTGCCAGCAGAACTATACAGGGCTTGGAAGAGACCCAGTACTTC. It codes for CASRTIQGLEETQYF.

DNA for the CDR3: TGTGCCAGTAGTGACCAGGGAGGGTGGGGATACAATGAGCAGTTCTTC. Its protein product is CASSDQGGWGYNEQFF. This chain links TRBV19 with TRBJ2-1, with 7 bases lining up with TRBD2. Germline V gene sequence: CDR1 LNHDA, CDR2 SQIVND (reference sequence). J was trimmed by 4 bases and V by 5 bases; bases with no gene match: 11. The CDR3 extends over 16 amino acids. Full variable domain (outside the CDR3, taken from reference TRBV19 and TRBJ2-1): DGGITQSPKYLFRKEGQNVTLSCEQNLNHDAMYWYRQDPGQGLRLIYYSQIVNDFQKGDIAEGYSVSREKKESFPLTVTSAQKNPTAFYLCASSDQGGWGYNEQFFGPGTRLTVL.

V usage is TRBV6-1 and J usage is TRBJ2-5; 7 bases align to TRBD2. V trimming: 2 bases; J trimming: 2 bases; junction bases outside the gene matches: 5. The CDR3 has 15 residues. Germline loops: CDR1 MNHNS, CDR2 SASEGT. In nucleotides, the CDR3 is TGTGCCAGCAGTGAACCGGATAGCGGGCAAGAGACCCAGTACTTC. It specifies CASSEPDSGQETQYF.

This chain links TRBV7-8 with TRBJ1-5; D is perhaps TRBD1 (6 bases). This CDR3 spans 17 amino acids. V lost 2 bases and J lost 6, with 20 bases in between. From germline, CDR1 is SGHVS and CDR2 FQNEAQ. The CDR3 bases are TGTGCCAGCAGCTTATGGCCTCAAACAGGGATTGGTCAGCCCCAGCATTTT. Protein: CASSLWPQTGIGQPQHF. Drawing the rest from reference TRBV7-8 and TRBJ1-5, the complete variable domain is GAGVSQSPRYKVAKRGQDVALRCDPISGHVSLFWYQQALGQGPEFLTYFQNEAQLDKSGLPSDRFFAERPEGSVSTLKIQRTQQEDSAVYLCASSLWPQTGIGQPQHFGDGTRLSIL.

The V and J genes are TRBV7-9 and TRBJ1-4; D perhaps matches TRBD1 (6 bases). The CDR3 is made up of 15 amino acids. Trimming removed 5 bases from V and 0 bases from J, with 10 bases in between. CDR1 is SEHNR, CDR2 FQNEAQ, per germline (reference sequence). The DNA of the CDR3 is TGTGCCAGCAGCCAACAGGGTCCAACTAATGAAAAACTGTTTTTT. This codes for CASSQQGPTNEKLFF. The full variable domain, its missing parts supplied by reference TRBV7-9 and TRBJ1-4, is DTGVSQNPRHKITKRGQNVTFRCDPISEHNRLYWYRQTLGQGPEFLTYFQNEAQLEKSRLLSDRFSAERPKGSFSTLEIQRTEQGDSAMYLCASSQQGPTNEKLFFGSGTQLSVL.

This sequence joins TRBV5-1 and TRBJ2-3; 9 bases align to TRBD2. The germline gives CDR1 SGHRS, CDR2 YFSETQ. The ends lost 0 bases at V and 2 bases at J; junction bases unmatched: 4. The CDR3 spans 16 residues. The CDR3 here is CASSLVAGVFTDTQYF. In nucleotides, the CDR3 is TGCGCCAGCAGCTTGGTAGCGGGGGTGTTCACAGATACGCAGTATTTT.

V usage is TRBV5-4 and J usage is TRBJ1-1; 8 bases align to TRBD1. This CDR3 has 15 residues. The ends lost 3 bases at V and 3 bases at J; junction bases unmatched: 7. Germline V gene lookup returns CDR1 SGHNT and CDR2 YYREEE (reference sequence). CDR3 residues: CASSSQTGVYTEAFF. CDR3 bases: TGTGCCAGCAGCTCCCAGACAGGGGTATACACTGAAGCTTTCTTT.

The CDR3 is CASSVTPRQDGYEQYF. CDR3 DNA: TGTGCCAGCAGCGTTACTCCTCGGCAAGACGGGTACGAGCAGTACTTC. The chain uses TRBV9 and TRBJ2-7; D gene unclear. The V gene lost 2 bases and the J gene lost 4 bases, with 19 bases spanning the gap. CDR3 length: 16 residues. CDR1 and CDR2 from the germline V gene are SGDLS and YYNGEE.

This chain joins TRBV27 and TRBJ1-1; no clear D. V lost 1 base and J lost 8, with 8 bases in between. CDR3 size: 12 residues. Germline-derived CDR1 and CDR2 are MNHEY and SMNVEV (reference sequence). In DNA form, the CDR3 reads TGTGCCAGCAGTTTATTGGGGAGGGAAGCTTTCTTT. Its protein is CASSLLGREAFF.

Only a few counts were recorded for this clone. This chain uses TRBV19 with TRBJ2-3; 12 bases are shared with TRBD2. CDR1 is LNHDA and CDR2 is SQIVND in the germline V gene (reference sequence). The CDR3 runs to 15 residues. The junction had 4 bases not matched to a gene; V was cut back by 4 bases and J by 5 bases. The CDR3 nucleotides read TGTGCCAGTAGTACCGGACTAGCGGGACTAGATACGCAGTATTTT. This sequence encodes CASSTGLAGLDTQYF. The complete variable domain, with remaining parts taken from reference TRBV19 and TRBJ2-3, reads DGGITQSPKYLFRKEGQNVTLSCEQNLNHDAMYWYRQDPGQGLRLIYYSQIVNDFQKGDIAEGYSVSREKKESFPLTVTSAQKNPTAFYLCASSTGLAGLDTQYFGPGTRLTVL.

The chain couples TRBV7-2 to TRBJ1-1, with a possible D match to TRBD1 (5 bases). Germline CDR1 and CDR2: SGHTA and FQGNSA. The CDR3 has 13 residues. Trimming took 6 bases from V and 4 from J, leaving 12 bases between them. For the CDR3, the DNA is TGTGCCAGCAGACAACAGGAGCCCACTGAAGCTTTCTTT. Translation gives CASRQQEPTEAFF.

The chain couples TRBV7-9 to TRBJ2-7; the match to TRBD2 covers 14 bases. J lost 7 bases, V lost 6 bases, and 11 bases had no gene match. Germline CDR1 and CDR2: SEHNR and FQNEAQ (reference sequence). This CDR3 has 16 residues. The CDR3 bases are TGTGCCAGCAGGCCAAAGCCGGGACTAGCGGGGGAGGAGCAGTACTTC. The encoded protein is CASRPKPGLAGEEQYF.

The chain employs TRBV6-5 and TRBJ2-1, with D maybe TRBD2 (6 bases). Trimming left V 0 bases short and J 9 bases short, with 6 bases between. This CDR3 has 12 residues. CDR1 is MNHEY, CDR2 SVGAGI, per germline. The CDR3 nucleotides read TGTGCCAGCAGTTACTCGGGGGGTGAGCAGTTCTTC. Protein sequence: CASSYSGGEQFF.

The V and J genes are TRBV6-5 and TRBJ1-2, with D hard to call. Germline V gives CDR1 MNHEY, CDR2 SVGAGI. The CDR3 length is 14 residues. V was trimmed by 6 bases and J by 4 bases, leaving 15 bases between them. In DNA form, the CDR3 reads TGTGCCAGCAGCCAGACGGGAGGCCGCTATGGCTACACCTTC. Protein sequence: CASSQTGGRYGYTF.

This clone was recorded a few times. The CDR3 here is CASSFRGYTF. The CDR3, as DNA: TGTGCCAGCAGCTTCCGTGGCTACACCTTC. The chain employs TRBV7-8 and TRBJ1-2; D gene ambiguous. The germline V gene has CDR1 SGHVS and CDR2 FQNEAQ. CDR3 length: 10 amino acids. V was pared by 3 bases and J by 7 bases, with 3 bases between.

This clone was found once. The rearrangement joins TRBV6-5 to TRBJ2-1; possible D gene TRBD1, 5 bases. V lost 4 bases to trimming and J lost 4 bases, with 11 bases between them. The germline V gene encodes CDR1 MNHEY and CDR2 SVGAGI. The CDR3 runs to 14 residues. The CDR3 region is CASSFDRSYNEQFF. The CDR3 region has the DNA TGTGCCAGCAGTTTCGACAGATCTTACAATGAGCAGTTCTTC.

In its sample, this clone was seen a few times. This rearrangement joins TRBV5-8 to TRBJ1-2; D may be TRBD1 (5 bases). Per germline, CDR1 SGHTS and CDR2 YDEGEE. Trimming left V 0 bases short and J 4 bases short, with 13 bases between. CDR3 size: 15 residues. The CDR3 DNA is TGTGCCAGCAGCTTGGAATTGGGGCCTCGCTATGGCTACACCTTC. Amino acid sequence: CASSLELGPRYGYTF.

CDR3 in amino acids: CASTATAQGYTF. The CDR3, as DNA: TGTGCCAGCACCGCAACCGCACAGGGCTACACCTTC. The chain joins TRBV7-9 to TRBJ1-2; D gene unclear. CDR1 is SEHNR and CDR2 is FQNEAQ in the germline V gene (reference sequence). This CDR3 region has 12 residues. The V end lost 7 bases, the J end lost 8 bases, and 14 bases lay between the germline ends.

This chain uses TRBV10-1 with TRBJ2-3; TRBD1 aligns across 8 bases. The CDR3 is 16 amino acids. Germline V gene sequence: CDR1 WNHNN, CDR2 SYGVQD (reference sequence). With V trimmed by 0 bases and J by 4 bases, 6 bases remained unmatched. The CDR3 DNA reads TGCGCCAGCAGTGAGTCTTGGACAGGGAAGCCAGATACGCAGTATTTT. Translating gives CASSESWTGKPDTQYF.

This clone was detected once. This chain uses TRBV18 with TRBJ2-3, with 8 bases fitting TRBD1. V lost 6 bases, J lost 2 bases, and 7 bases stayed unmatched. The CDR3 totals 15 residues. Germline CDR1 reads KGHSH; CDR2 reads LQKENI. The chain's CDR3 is CASSPTGAATDTQYF. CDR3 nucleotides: TGTGCCAGCTCCCCGACAGGGGCCGCCACAGATACGCAGTATTTT.

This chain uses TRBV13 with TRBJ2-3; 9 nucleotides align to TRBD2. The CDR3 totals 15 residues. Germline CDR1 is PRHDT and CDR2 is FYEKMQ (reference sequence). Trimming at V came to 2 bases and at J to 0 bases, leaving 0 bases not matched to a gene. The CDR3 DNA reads TGTGCCAGCAGCTTAAGCGGGGGGAGCACAGATACGCAGTATTTT. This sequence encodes CASSLSGGSTDTQYF.

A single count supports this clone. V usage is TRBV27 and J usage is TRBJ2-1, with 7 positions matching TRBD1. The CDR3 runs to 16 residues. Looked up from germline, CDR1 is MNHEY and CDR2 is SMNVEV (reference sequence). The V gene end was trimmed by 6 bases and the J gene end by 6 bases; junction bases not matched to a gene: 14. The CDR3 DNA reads TGTGCCAGCAGCCTCCGGAGACAGGGTGGGGCCAATGAGCAGTTCTTC. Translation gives CASSLRRQGGANEQFF.

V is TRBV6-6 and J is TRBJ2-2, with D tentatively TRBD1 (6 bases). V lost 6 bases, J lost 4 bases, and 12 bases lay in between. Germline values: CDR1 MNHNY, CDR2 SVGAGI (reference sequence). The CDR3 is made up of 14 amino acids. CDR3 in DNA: TGTGCCAGCAGCCATACAGGGTTCACCGGGGAGCTGTTTTTT. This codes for CASSHTGFTGELFF.